This record looks at one T cell receptor beta chain sequence and its context. Its target is unknown. The data were taken from a study of T cells expressing NK-cell markers. Study-level background: Sorted CD3+CD56+NKG2C+, CD3+CD56+NKG2C- and CD3+CD56-NKG2C+ T-cell subsets were beta-chain profiled. Study-level results: The contribution of dominant NKG2C+ clonotypes to CD8+ T cells in six donors was about 1.0-8%.

Germline assignment: CDR1 SGHVS and CDR2 FQNEAQ. The CDR3 is 13 residues long. TCRdb derives one entry per CDR3 protein from the 5' RACE reads, leaving out DNA. The sample data list 300,000 to 500,000 distinct CDR3 sequences. Sequenced sample: blood T cells: a sorted CD56 or NKG2C T cell subset, CD4+ or CD8+ T cells, or bulk PBMC T cells (not recorded which). The chain couples TRBV7-8 to TRBJ1-1. The receptor comes from a woman aged 45 to 65 in good health. CDR3 sequence: CASRLGVGTEAFF.